This T cell receptor (beta chain) appears in the sequencing data of a study of CD8 T cells in ankylosing spondylitis. Study results and limitations: Matched ankylosing spondylitis synovial fluid reportedly contained a significantly enriched population of disease-linked clones. Prior literature has documented some motif variants in synovial fluid and blood from reactive arthritis. About 8 highly homologous variants made up a TCR beta motif, and this motif appeared characteristic of ankylosing spondylitis blood.

Using quantitative 5'-RACE with molecular barcodes, the authors made TCR beta libraries. TCRdb reprocessed the 5' RACE reads with MiXCR, giving one entry per CDR3 protein. This table holds 200,000 to 300,000 distinct CDR3 sequences, around 25% found once. In regard to this clonotype: What it binds is unknown.

The receptor was derived from a male donor with ankylosing spondylitis or in good health (not recorded which). The material sequenced was blood, either unsorted or a sorted T cell fraction (not recorded which).

The CDR3 DNA follows: TGTGCCAGCAGAGCTAGCAGCCCCCGGGGAGATACGCAGTATTTT. Its protein is CASRASSPRGDTQYF. V is TRBV7-2 and J is TRBJ2-3; a possible D gene is TRBD2 (5 bases). Looked up from germline, CDR1 is SGHTA and CDR2 is FQGNSA. V was cut by 6 bases and J by 5 bases, with 18 bases left in between. This CDR3 has 15 residues. Together with reference TRBV7-2 and TRBJ2-3, the CDR3 gives the full variable domain: GAGVSQSPSNKVTEKGKDVELRCDPISGHTALYWYRQSLGQGLEFLIYFQGNSAPDKSGLPSDRFSAERTGGSVSTLTIQRTQQEDSAVYLCASRASSPRGDTQYFGPGTRLTVL.